A selection of T cell receptor beta chains follows, all from one sample in a study of T cells in Graves' hyperthyroidism and ophthalmopathy. One entry per CDR3 protein, called by TCRdb with MiXCR from the multiplex PCR reads. The data show hundreds of thousands of distinct CDR3 sequences, with about 45% seen just once and about 7% held by the top ten. Material for sequencing was peripheral blood or thyroid tissue (not recorded which). Receptor source: an adult man with Graves' disease, either hyperthyroidism or ophthalmopathy (not recorded which). Both conserved end residues are part of each CDR3. The order of the fields is D gene, J gene, V gene, clone size, CDR3 protein, CDR3 DNA. A D gene is named only where the DNA matches it firmly. Only some rows state a clone size, as once, few, many or a class for expanded clones.

D: -
J: TRBJ1-1
V: TRBV6-5
size: -
CDR3: CASSANMITEAFF
DNA: TGTGCCAGCAGTGCAAACATGATAACTGAAGCTTTCTTT

D: -
J: TRBJ2-1
V: TRBV4-1
size: -
CDR3: CASSQEGGGHEQFF
DNA: TGCGCCAGCAGCCAAGAAGGGGGGGGCCATGAGCAGTTCTTC

D: -
J: TRBJ1-2
V: TRBV6-6
size: -
CDR3: CASKFPIYGYTF
DNA: TGTGCCAGCAAGTTCCCGATTTATGGCTACACCTTC

D: TRBD1
J: TRBJ2-6
V: TRBV10-3
size: many
CDR3: CAIRGGTGESGANVLTF
DNA: TGTGCCATCCGCGGGGGGACAGGGGAGTCTGGGGCCAACGTCCTGACTTTC

D: -
J: TRBJ1-1
V: TRBV10-3
size: -
CDR3: CASGLTRGIAEAFF
DNA: TGTGCTAGTGGTCTCACCAGGGGAATCGCTGAAGCTTTCTTT

D: TRBD1
J: TRBJ1-1
V: TRBV7-9
size: few
CDR3: CASRSEGARAFF
DNA: TGTGCCAGCAGGTCGGAGGGGGCGCGGGCTTTCTTT

D: -
J: TRBJ1-1
V: TRBV9
size: -
CDR3: CASSAPRATEAFF
DNA: TGTGCCAGCAGCGCCCCCCGTGCCACTGAAGCTTTCTTT

D: TRBD1
J: TRBJ2-7
V: TRBV6-6
size: -
CDR3: CASRRTGALYEQYF
DNA: TGTGCCAGCAGGAGGACAGGGGCCTTATACGAGCAGTACTTC

D: -
J: TRBJ2-7
V: TRBV29-1
size: -
CDR3: CSGRASEQYF
DNA: TGCAGCGGGAGGGCCTCCGAGCAGTACTTC

D: TRBD1
J: TRBJ1-4
V: TRBV24-1
size: -
CDR3: CATSESGDREGKLFF
DNA: TGTGCCACCAGTGAATCGGGGGACAGGGAGGGGAAACTGTTTTTT

D: -
J: TRBJ1-3
V: TRBV29-1
size: -
CDR3: CSVESRGFWYGYTIYF
DNA: TGCAGCGTTGAAAGTAGGGGGTTTTGGTATGGCTACACCATATATTTT

D: -
J: TRBJ1-2
V: TRBV12-3/TRBV12-4
size: -
CDR3: CASSLVGGEDGYTF
DNA: TGTGCCAGCAGCCTGGTGGGGGGGGAGGATGGCTACACCTTC

D: -
J: TRBJ2-7
V: TRBV5-1
size: -
CDR3: CASSLETGHEQYF
DNA: TGCGCCAGCAGCTTGGAAACGGGTCACGAGCAGTACTTC

D: -
J: TRBJ1-1
V: TRBV10-3
size: many
CDR3: CAISDRRNTEAFF
DNA: TGTGCCATCAGTGACAGAAGGAACACTGAAGCTTTCTTT

D: -
J: TRBJ1-1
V: TRBV12-3/TRBV12-4
size: few
CDR3: CASNLFGVGTEAFF
DNA: TGTGCCAGCAATCTTTTCGGGGTGGGCACTGAAGCTTTCTTT

D: -
J: TRBJ1-6
V: TRBV2
size: few
CDR3: CASTPSGQKNSPLHF
DNA: TGTGCCAGCACCCCATCGGGGCAGAAGAATTCACCCCTCCACTTT

D: TRBD1
J: TRBJ1-5
V: TRBV10-3
size: -
CDR3: CAISEIGQGLNQPQHF
DNA: TGTGCCATCAGTGAAATAGGACAGGGTCTCAATCAGCCCCAGCATTTT

D: TRBD1
J: TRBJ2-7
V: TRBV5-4
size: -
CDR3: CASSVGQADEQYF
DNA: TGTGCCAGCAGCGTGGGACAGGCGGACGAGCAGTACTTC

D: -
J: TRBJ1-1
V: TRBV29-1
size: many
CDR3: CSVGRDIEMNTEAFF
DNA: TGCAGCGTTGGGCGCGACATCGAAATGAACACTGAAGCTTTCTTT

D: -
J: TRBJ1-4
V: TRBV11-2
size: -
CDR3: CASSYSSRHGRWEKLFF
DNA: TGTGCCAGCAGCTATTCGTCCCGCCACGGCCGGTGGGAAAAACTGTTTTTT

D: -
J: TRBJ1-3
V: TRBV20-1
size: -
CDR3: CSAEPVLSSGNTIYF
DNA: TGCAGTGCTGAACCGGTTTTAAGCTCTGGAAACACCATATATTTT

D: TRBD1
J: TRBJ1-5
V: TRBV15
size: -
CDR3: CATSRDRGDQPQHF
DNA: TGTGCCACCAGCAGGGACAGGGGGGATCAGCCCCAGCATTTT

D: -
J: TRBJ1-1
V: TRBV29-1
size: -
CDR3: CSGLGRMNTEAFF
DNA: TGCAGCGGCCTAGGACGGATGAACACTGAAGCTTTCTTT

D: -
J: TRBJ1-2
V: TRBV10-3
size: -
CDR3: CAISEGVGGYTF
DNA: TGTGCCATCAGTGAAGGGGTCGGCGGCTACACCTTC

D: TRBD2
J: TRBJ2-5
V: TRBV9
size: once
CDR3: CASPPTSGSGETQYF
DNA: TGTGCCAGCCCACCGACCAGCGGGAGTGGAGAGACCCAGTACTTC

D: TRBD2
J: TRBJ2-5
V: TRBV20-1
size: few
CDR3: CSARVASGSQETQYF
DNA: TGCAGTGCTAGGGTGGCTAGCGGGAGTCAAGAGACCCAGTACTTC

D: TRBD2
J: TRBJ2-7
V: TRBV7-9
size: many
CDR3: CASSEGTSASYEQYF
DNA: TGTGCCAGCAGCGAAGGGACTAGCGCCTCCTACGAGCAGTACTTC

D: TRBD2
J: TRBJ2-7
V: TRBV20-1
size: -
CDR3: CSAPRLGRAYERYF
DNA: TGCAGTGCTCCAAGACTAGGGAGGGCCTACGAGCGGTACTTC

D: TRBD1
J: TRBJ1-5
V: TRBV20-1
size: few
CDR3: CSASGQGAGGNQPQHF
DNA: TGCAGTGCTTCGGGACAGGGGGCCGGGGGCAATCAGCCCCAGCATTTT

D: -
J: TRBJ1-6
V: TRBV7-3
size: -
CDR3: CASSVQGLAQPLHF
DNA: TGTGCCAGTAGTGTCCAGGGTCTGGCTCAGCCCCTCCACTTT

D: TRBD1
J: TRBJ2-7
V: TRBV15
size: -
CDR3: CATSNYRGPYEQYF
DNA: TGTGCCACCAGCAACTACAGGGGACCCTACGAGCAGTACTTC

D: TRBD1
J: TRBJ2-2
V: TRBV24-1
size: -
CDR3: CATSDPTGVGTGELFF
DNA: TGTGCCACCAGTGACCCGACAGGGGTGGGCACCGGGGAGCTGTTTTTT

D: TRBD1
J: TRBJ1-2
V: TRBV25-1
size: many
CDR3: CASSRDSTYGYTF
DNA: TGTGCCAGCAGCCGGGACAGCACCTATGGCTACACCTTC

D: -
J: TRBJ1-5
V: TRBV12-3/TRBV12-4
size: many
CDR3: CASSFGREQPQHF
DNA: TGTGCCAGCAGTTTCGGCAGGGAACAGCCCCAGCATTTT

D: -
J: TRBJ1-5
V: TRBV29-1
size: many
CDR3: CSVAFGTDNQPQHF
DNA: TGCAGCGTTGCTTTCGGAACAGATAATCAGCCCCAGCATTTT